This T cell receptor (beta chain) is from a study of blood T cell repertoires in COVID-19. Study information: Acute and convalescent COVID-19 samples came from the United States, Italy and Spain. Sample material is recorded as cDNA or gDNA derived from T cells, B-cell-depleted T cells, or PBMCs.

Patients in Seattle were enrolled during active infection, then followed longitudinally. Germline V gene lookup returns CDR1 KGHSH and CDR2 LQKENI. There are 13 residues in the CDR3. Trimming shortened V by 2 bases and J by 2 bases, and 4 bases separated the two germline ends. Authors' methods: Amplifying reference gene primers gave estimates of nucleated cell counts. TCRdb keeps only in-frame clones here, not all; method: immunoSEQ multiplex PCR. From that table come the V and J calls and clone size; the DNA was used to work out D and trimming. Seen here are tens of thousands of clones, approximately 86% observed once, and the top ten hold roughly 3%.

The TCR was taken from a woman over 75 with COVID-19, enrolled during active disease. Source material: peripheral blood. V usage is TRBV18 and J usage is TRBJ1-3; D is uncertain. The CDR3 reads CASSPAAGNTIYF. The CDR3 coding sequence is TGTGCCAGCTCACCAGCGGCTGGAAACACCATATATTTT.